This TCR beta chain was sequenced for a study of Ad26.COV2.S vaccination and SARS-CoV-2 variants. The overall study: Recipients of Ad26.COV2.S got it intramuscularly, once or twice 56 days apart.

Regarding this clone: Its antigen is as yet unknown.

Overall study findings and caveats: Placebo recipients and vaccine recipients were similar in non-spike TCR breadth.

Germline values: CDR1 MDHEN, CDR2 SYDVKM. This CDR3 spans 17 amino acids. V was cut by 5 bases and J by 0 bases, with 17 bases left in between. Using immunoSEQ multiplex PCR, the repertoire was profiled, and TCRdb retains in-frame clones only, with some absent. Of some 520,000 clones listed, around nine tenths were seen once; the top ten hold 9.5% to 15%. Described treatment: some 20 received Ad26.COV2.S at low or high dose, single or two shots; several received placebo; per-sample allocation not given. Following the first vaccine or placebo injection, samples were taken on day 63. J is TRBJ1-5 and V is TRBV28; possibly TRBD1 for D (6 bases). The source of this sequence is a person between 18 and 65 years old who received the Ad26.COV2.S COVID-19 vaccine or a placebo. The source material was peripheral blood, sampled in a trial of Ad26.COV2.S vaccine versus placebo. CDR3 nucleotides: TGTGCCAGCAGTCAGACACAGGGTTTGAATAGCAATCAGCCCCAGCATTTT. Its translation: CASSQTQGLNSNQPQHF.